One and the same sample provided the 19 T cell receptor beta chains below, sequenced in a study of cytomegalovirus exposure and HLA in healthy donors. PCR was performed using 60 Vbeta and 13 Jbeta primers. The table came from immunoSEQ multiplex PCR; TCRdb's copy has only in-frame clones and leaves some out. The sample lists about 130,000 clones; around 75% were seen once. The sample comprised PBMCs. The receptors were sampled from a man aged 25-45 years in good health and CMV-seronegative.

The CDR3 protein is CAISWGVGQPQHF. The CDR3 DNA sequence: TGTGCCATCAGCTGGGGGGTAGGACAGCCCCAGCATTTT. The chain carries TRBV10-3 and TRBJ1-5; perhaps TRBD1 as D (5 bases). V lost 6 bases and J lost 7, with 13 bases in between. Germline lookup yields CDR1 ENHRY and CDR2 SYGVKD. The CDR3 totals 13 residues.

The rearrangement joins TRBV7-2 to TRBJ1-1; D remains unclear. Trimming shortened V by 2 bases and J by 2 bases, and 12 bases separated the two germline ends. Per the germline V gene, CDR1 is SGHTA and CDR2 is FQGNSA. This CDR3 contains 15 residues. The CDR3 region is CASSLQSRSNTEAFF. In nucleotides, the CDR3 is TGTGCCAGCAGCTTACAGTCGAGGTCTAACACTGAAGCTTTCTTT.

V is TRBV7-2 and J is TRBJ1-1; D possibly corresponds to TRBD1 (5 bases). The CDR3 consists of 15 residues. Per the germline V gene, CDR1 is SGHTA and CDR2 is FQGNSA. The V end was cut by 1 base, the J end by 4 bases, with 13 bases between. CDR3 coding DNA: TGTGCCAGCAGCTTAGTTTCAGGGAAGGGCACTGAAGCTTTCTTT. Translating it yields CASSLVSGKGTEAFF.

This chain links TRBV28 with TRBJ2-3, with 7 bases lining up with TRBD2. The CDR3 totals 16 residues. Losses at the gene ends were 4 bases for V and 5 bases for J; bases not matched to a gene: 12. Germline V gene sequence: CDR1 MDHEN, CDR2 SYDVKM. The CDR3 is CASSSSRRGIGDTQYF. The CDR3 nucleotides are TGTGCCAGCAGTTCCTCAAGGCGGGGGATTGGAGATACGCAGTATTTT.

The genes are TRBV7-8 and TRBJ2-5; D is undetermined. The better agreement between TRBJ2-7 and the DNA end casts doubt on the J call. CDR1 and CDR2 from the germline V gene are SGHVS and FQNEAQ. This CDR3 region has 16 residues. The DNA for the CDR3 is TGTGCCAGCAGCCTATCGGGTTTAGACTGGAGCTACGAGCAGTACTTC. Encoded protein: CASSLSGLDWSYEQYF.

The chain combines TRBV7-4 with TRBJ1-1, with a weak D call TRBD1 (6 bases). Trimming left V 5 bases short and J 1 base short, with 20 bases between. The germline V gene has CDR1 SGHVT and CDR2 SQSDAQ. This CDR3 contains 17 residues. Written as DNA, the CDR3 is TGTGCCAGCAGCCACCGACAGGCCGAGACCTCGAACACTGAAGCTTTCTTT. This gives the protein CASSHRQAETSNTEAFF.

This clone has more than one count but fewer than ten. V and J are TRBV28 and TRBJ2-2; 9 nucleotides agree with TRBD1. V lost 5 bases, J lost 7 bases, and 5 bases stayed unmatched. Per the germline V gene, CDR1 is MDHEN and CDR2 is SYDVKM. The CDR3 consists of 14 residues. The CDR3 nucleotides read TGTGCCAGCAGTCCGGGACAGGGTGTCGGGGAGCTGTTTTTT. This encodes CASSPGQGVGELFF. Full variable domain (remainder filled in from reference TRBV28 and TRBJ2-2): DVKVTQSSRYLVKRTGEKVFLECVQDMDHENMFWYRQDPGLGLRLIYFSYDVKMKEKGDIPEGYSVSREKKERFSLILESASTNQTSMYLCASSPGQGVGELFFGEGSRLTVL.

The chain recombines TRBV5-1 with TRBJ2-1, with D possibly matching TRBD2 (6 bases). The V gene's germline CDR1 is SGHRS and CDR2 YFSETQ. V lost 2 bases to trimming and J lost 7 bases, with 16 bases between them. The CDR3 has 15 amino acids. The CDR3: CASSFLAGSKNEQFF. CDR3 sequence (DNA): TGCGCCAGCAGCTTTCTTGCGGGGTCTAAGAATGAGCAGTTCTTC.

V usage is TRBV28 and J usage is TRBJ2-1; 8 bases map to TRBD1. This CDR3 is 13 amino acids long. CDR1 and CDR2 from the germline V gene are MDHEN and SYDVKM. J lost 4 bases, V lost 7 bases, and 3 bases had no gene match. The CDR3 loop reads CASTGGPYNEQFF. In DNA form, the CDR3 reads TGTGCCAGCACAGGGGGCCCTTACAATGAGCAGTTCTTC.

This clone came up once. J is TRBJ1-1 and V is TRBV29-1; the match to TRBD1 covers 7 bases. Trimming took 5 bases from V and 2 from J; bases not matched to a gene: 8. Germline values: CDR1 SQVTM, CDR2 ANQGSEA. CDR3 length: 14 amino acids. CDR3: CSVPGQQVNTEAFF. The CDR3 DNA follows: TGCAGCGTTCCGGGACAGCAAGTAAACACTGAAGCTTTCTTT.

V gene TRBV28 combines with J gene TRBJ1-1, with TRBD1 as a possible D gene (6 bases). Germline loops: CDR1 MDHEN, CDR2 SYDVKM. V was pared by 4 bases and J by 10 bases, with 31 bases between. The CDR3 covers 18 residues. The CDR3 DNA is TGTGCCAGCAGTTCAAGAATGGATCATTTGGGGGCGATGGTAGGAGCTTTCTTT. This gives the protein CASSSRMDHLGAMVGAFF. The full variable domain, completed using reference TRBV28 and TRBJ1-1, is DVKVTQSSRYLVKRTGEKVFLECVQDMDHENMFWYRQDPGLGLRLIYFSYDVKMKEKGDIPEGYSVSREKKERFSLILESASTNQTSMYLCASSSRMDHLGAMVGAFFGQGTRLTVV.

This clone appeared a few times. V and J are TRBV5-6 and TRBJ2-7; 7 bases line up with TRBD1. The length of the CDR3 is 16 residues. V shed 4 bases and J 3 bases; nucleotides not matched to a gene: 13. Germline V lookup: CDR1 SGHDT, CDR2 YYEEEE. The CDR3 region has the DNA TGTGCCAGCAGCCTACAAGGGGACAGCACCAACTACGAGCAGTACTTC. Translated, it gives CASSLQGDSTNYEQYF. The full variable domain, rest sourced from reference TRBV5-6 and TRBJ2-7, is DAGVTQSPTHLIKTRGQQVTLRCSPKSGHDTVSWYQQALGQGPQFIFQYYEEEERQRGNFPDRFSGHQFPNYSSELNVNALLLGDSALYLCASSLQGDSTNYEQYFGPGTRLTVT.

This clone has only one observation. This rearrangement joins TRBV27 to TRBJ2-6; the match to TRBD1 covers 8 bases. This CDR3 contains 20 residues. V shed 0 bases, J shed 0 bases, and the junction held 10 bases outside the gene matches. CDR1 and CDR2 (germline): MNHEY, SMNVEV (reference sequence). Here the CDR3 reads CASSLSRPGTGFSGANVLTF. CDR3 coding DNA: TGTGCCAGCAGTTTATCGAGGCCCGGGACAGGTTTCTCTGGGGCCAACGTCCTGACTTTC.

This chain joins TRBV27 and TRBJ2-7; 10 bases match TRBD2. This CDR3 region has 15 residues. Germline V gives CDR1 MNHEY, CDR2 SMNVEV (reference sequence). V gave up 6 bases and J gave up 2 bases; unmatched junction bases: 7. CDR3 nucleotides: TGTGCCAGCAGAAATCGAGCGGGAGGGCCCTACGAGCAGTACTTC. Its translation: CASRNRAGGPYEQYF.

The chain joins TRBV6-5 to TRBJ2-5; D may be TRBD1 (5 bases). This CDR3 comprises 14 residues. V was shortened by 0 bases and J by 3 bases, with 8 bases between the two germline ends. CDR1 and CDR2 from the germline V gene are MNHEY and SVGAGI. The CDR3 bases are TGTGCCAGCAGTTACTCGATAGGGGAAGAGACCCAGTACTTC. It is translated as CASSYSIGEETQYF.

The chain links TRBV20-1 to TRBJ2-5, with D uncertain. The length of the CDR3 is 11 residues. Per the germline V gene, CDR1 is DFQATT and CDR2 is SNEGSKA (reference sequence). V lost 6 bases and J 2 bases, leaving 7 bases between the germline ends. The CDR3 nucleotides are TGCAGTGCGAGGAAACAAGAGACCCAGTACTTC. As protein: CSARKQETQYF.

The rearrangement joins TRBV27 to TRBJ2-1; 7 nucleotides align to TRBD2. The V gene's germline CDR1 is MNHEY and CDR2 SMNVEV (reference sequence). The CDR3 runs to 15 residues. V dropped 5 bases and J dropped 6; count of bases not matched to a gene: 10. DNA for the CDR3: TGTGCCAGCAGTCTCACCTGGACTAGAGTCAATGAGCAGTTCTTC. Translated, it gives CASSLTWTRVNEQFF.

The chain is built from TRBV28 and TRBJ2-7; maybe TRBD1 (5 bases). The germline CDR1 and CDR2 sequences are MDHEN and SYDVKM. V was pared by 2 bases and J by 5 bases, with 19 bases between. This CDR3 has 16 amino acids. The CDR3 DNA reads as TGTGCCAGCAGTTTACGGACAAGCCGGCCAAGGGACGAGCAGTACTTC. This encodes CASSLRTSRPRDEQYF.

This clone has more than one count but fewer than ten. The CDR3 spells CASSSFGSASGTQYF. In DNA form, the CDR3 reads TGCGCCAGCAGCTCCTTCGGCTCCGCTAGCGGGACCCAGTACTTC. The chain employs TRBV5-1 and TRBJ2-5; 7 bases match TRBD2. This CDR3 comprises 15 residues. The germline gives CDR1 SGHRS, CDR2 YFSETQ. V was clipped by 3 bases and J by 7 bases; unmatched bases: 12.